The subject of this entry is one TCR beta chain. Its target is unknown. Other DNA sequences in the same sample also yield this CDR3. The data are from a study of cytomegalovirus exposure and HLA in healthy donors. Everyone who donated was a healthy bone marrow donor. The PCR ran on 60 Vbeta and 13 Jbeta primers. Assay used: immunoSEQ multiplex PCR; TCRdb lists only in-frame clones, some missing. Found here are 56,000 or so clones; the top ten clones hold under 3%. Study results and caveats: In vitro checks showed that a few CMV-associated chains really do target CMV antigens. Most subjects' HLA-A and HLA-B alleles were reportedly predicted from TCR beta sequences.

The origin of this receptor is a female donor in good health and CMV-seronegative. Sequencing used PBMCs.

The CDR3 spells CSVRDRGYEQYF. The CDR3 nucleotides are TGCAGCGTTCGGGACAGGGGATACGAGCAGTACTTC. The chain employs TRBV29-1 and TRBJ2-7; 10 bases line up with TRBD1. CDR3 size: 12 residues. V lost 5 bases, J lost 4 bases, and 2 bases stayed unmatched. Germline CDR1 and CDR2: SQVTM and ANQGSEA.